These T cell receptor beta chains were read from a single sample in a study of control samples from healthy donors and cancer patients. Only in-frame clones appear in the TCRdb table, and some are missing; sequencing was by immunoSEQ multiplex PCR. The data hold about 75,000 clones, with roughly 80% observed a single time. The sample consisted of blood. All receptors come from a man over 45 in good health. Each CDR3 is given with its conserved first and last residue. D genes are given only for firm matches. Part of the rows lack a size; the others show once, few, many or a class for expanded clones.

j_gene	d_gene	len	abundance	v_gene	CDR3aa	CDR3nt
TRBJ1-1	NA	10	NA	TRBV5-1	CASSLTEAFF	TGCGCCAGCAGCCTAACTGAAGCTTTCTTT
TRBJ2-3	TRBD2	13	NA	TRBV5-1	CASSGGRADTQYF	TGCGCCAGCAGCGGCGGGAGGGCAGATACGCAGTATTTT
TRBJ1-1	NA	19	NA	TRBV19	CASSYSLRTGRTQNTEAFF	TGTGCCAGTAGTTATTCCTTGCGAACAGGGCGAACCCAGAACACTGAAGCTTTCTTT
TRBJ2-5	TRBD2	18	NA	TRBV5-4	CASSPGTSGRAGQETQYF	TGTGCCAGCAGCCCAGGGACTAGCGGGAGGGCAGGCCAAGAGACCCAGTACTTC
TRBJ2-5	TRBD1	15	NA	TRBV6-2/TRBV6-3	CASSRRQGGSVTQYF	TGTGCCAGCAGCCGACGACAGGGTGGCTCTGTGACCCAGTACTTC
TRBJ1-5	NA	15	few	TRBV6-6	CASSYLQPSNQPQHF	TGTGCCAGCAGTTACCTACAGCCCAGCAATCAGCCCCAGCATTTT
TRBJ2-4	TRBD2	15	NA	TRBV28	CASSLRTSVKNIQYF	TGTGCCAGCAGCCTTCGGACTAGCGTCAAAAACATTCAGTACTTC
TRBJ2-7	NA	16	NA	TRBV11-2	CASSLDWTGARHEQYF	TGTGCCAGCAGCTTAGATTGGACGGGGGCGCGACACGAGCAGTACTTC
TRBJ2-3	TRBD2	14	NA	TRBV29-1	CSVVGGRSADTQYF	TGCAGCGTTGTTGGCGGGAGATCAGCAGATACGCAGTATTTT
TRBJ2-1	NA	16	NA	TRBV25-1	CASSGSTATVGNEQFF	TGTGCCAGCAGTGGCTCTACAGCCACCGTGGGCAATGAGCAGTTCTTC
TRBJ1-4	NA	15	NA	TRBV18	CASSPPGTVKEKLFF	TGTGCCAGCTCACCGCCAGGGACGGTAAAGGAAAAACTGTTTTTT
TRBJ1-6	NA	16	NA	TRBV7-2	CASSLYSGANNSPLHF	TGTGCCAGCAGCTTATACAGCGGGGCCAATAATTCACCCCTCCACTTT
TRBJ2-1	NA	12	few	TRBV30	CAWSAQDDEQFF	TGTGCCTGGAGTGCCCAGGACGATGAGCAGTTCTTC
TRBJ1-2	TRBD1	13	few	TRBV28	CASRDRGRGGYTF	TGTGCCAGCCGGGACAGGGGGCGGGGTGGCTACACCTTC
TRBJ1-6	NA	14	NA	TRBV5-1	CASSLRGGNSPLHF	TGCGCCAGCAGCTTGCGGGGGGGCAATTCACCCCTCCACTTT
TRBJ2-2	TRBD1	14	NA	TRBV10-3	CAIRGTANTGELFF	TGTGCCATCAGGGGGACAGCGAACACCGGGGAGCTGTTTTTT
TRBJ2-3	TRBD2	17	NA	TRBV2	CASSELAGVDGTDTQYF	TGTGCCAGCAGTGAACTAGCGGGAGTCGATGGCACAGATACGCAGTATTTT
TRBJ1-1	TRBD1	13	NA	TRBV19	CASSTSDRVGAFF	TGTGCCAGTAGTACCTCGGACAGGGTGGGAGCTTTCTTT
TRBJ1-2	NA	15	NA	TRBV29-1	CSVEDLEGSSGGYTF	TGCAGCGTTGAAGATCTCGAAGGGTCGTCAGGAGGCTACACCTTC
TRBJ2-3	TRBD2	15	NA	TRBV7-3	CASSLYSGSSDTQYF	TGTGCCAGCAGCTTATACAGCGGGAGTTCTGATACGCAGTATTTT
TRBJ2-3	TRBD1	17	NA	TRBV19	CASSLRGLGQQRDTQYF	TGTGCCAGTAGTTTGCGCGGATTGGGACAGCAGAGAGATACGCAGTATTTT
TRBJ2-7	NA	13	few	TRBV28	CASSSGLSYEQYF	TGTGCCAGCAGTTCGGGACTTTCCTACGAGCAGTACTTC
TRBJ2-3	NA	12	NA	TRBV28	CSYLDSTDTQYF	TGTTCATACTTAGACTCCACAGATACGCAGTATTTT